This passage covers 14 T cell receptor beta chains from one sample sequenced in a study of blood T cells in healthy people across ages. Next came a second PCR, run for about 7 to 12 cycles, which used a sample-barcoded 5' primer along with a J-beta primer mix. Via MiXCR, TCRdb re-called the 5' RACE reads, giving one row per CDR3 protein. The sample contains about 680,000 distinct CDR3 sequences, 49% of which appear only once. Material for sequencing was blood. The receptors come from an older woman in good health.

With regard to this clonotype: This may be a read error: a much more frequent sequence differs by one nucleotide. V is TRBV28 and J is TRBJ2-7, with 7 bases aligning to TRBD1. Germline CDR1 MDHEN, CDR2 SYDVKM. The CDR3 is made up of 13 amino acids. J gave up 1 base and V 5 bases, and 2 bases lay outside the gene matches. The CDR3 reads CASSKTGSYEQYF. The CDR3 DNA reads as TGTGCCAGCAGTAAGACAGGGTCCTACGAGCAGTACTTC.

There are a few counts of this clonotype. The chain employs TRBV9 and TRBJ2-4; 10 bases match TRBD1. The germline CDR1 and CDR2 sequences are SGDLS and YYNGEE. This CDR3 has 17 amino acids. The ends lost 2 bases at V and 5 bases at J; junction bases unmatched: 10. The CDR3 bases are TGTGCCAGCAGCGTGGGGACAGGGGAGAAACGCGAAAACATTCAGTACTTC. This translates into CASSVGTGEKRENIQYF. Full variable domain (rest looked up from reference TRBV9 and TRBJ2-4): DSGVTQTPKHLITATGQRVTLRCSPRSGDLSVYWYQQSLDQGLQFLIQYYNGEERAKGNILERFSAQQFPDLHSELNLSSLELGDSALYFCASSVGTGEKRENIQYFGAGTRLSVL.

This clonotype was counted only a few times. V usage is TRBV10-3 and J usage is TRBJ2-1, with a tentative D call TRBD1 (5 bases). The CDR3 has 13 amino acids. Trimming took 2 bases from V and 5 from J, leaving 7 bases between them. Germline-derived CDR1 and CDR2 are ENHRY and SYGVKD. The CDR3 spells CAISERGNNEQFF. CDR3 nucleotide sequence: TGTGCCATCAGTGAGAGGGGCAACAATGAGCAGTTCTTC.

In this sample, this clonotype turned up a few times. V gene TRBV29-1 combines with J gene TRBJ2-3; 9 bases are shared with TRBD1. With V trimmed by 6 bases and J by 2 bases, 15 bases remained unmatched. Germline V gene data show CDR1 as SQVTM and CDR2 as ANQGSEA. This CDR3 contains 17 residues. The chain's CDR3 is CSVASGDRDRATDTQYF. The CDR3 DNA follows: TGCAGCGTCGCCTCGGGTGACCGGGACAGGGCCACAGATACGCAGTATTTT.

This clonotype has just a few counts. J is TRBJ2-3 and V is TRBV4-3, with a possible D match to TRBD2 (6 bases). V was shortened by 4 bases and J by 1 base, with 15 bases between the two germline ends. This CDR3 has 16 residues. The germline V gene encodes CDR1 LGHNA and CDR2 YSLEER. CDR3 loop: CASSPASVSRTDTQYF. Here the CDR3 DNA reads TGCGCCAGCAGCCCGGCTAGCGTATCACGCACAGATACGCAGTATTTT.

The chain combines TRBV5-5 with TRBJ1-2, with D unclear. V was trimmed by 5 bases and J by 2 bases, leaving 10 bases between them. The CDR3 runs 13 residues. Germline V gene data show CDR1 as SGHKS and CDR2 as YYEKEE (reference sequence). The CDR3 loop reads CASSIDINYGYTF. CDR3 bases: TGTGCCAGCAGTATCGATATAAACTATGGCTACACCTTC.

This clonotype was seen a handful of times. The chain is built from TRBV29-1 and TRBJ2-3; 14 bases match TRBD2. V trimming: 6 bases; J trimming: 6 bases; junction bases outside the gene matches: 8. Germline CDR1 is SQVTM and CDR2 is ANQGSEA. The CDR3 sequence is 15 residues long. The CDR3 spells CSVSLTSGREDTQYF. For the CDR3, the DNA is TGCAGCGTCTCCCTGACTAGCGGGAGGGAGGATACGCAGTATTTT.

This clonotype was recorded at least ten times. The V and J genes are TRBV29-1 and TRBJ2-3; no definite D call. The germline V and J ends were trimmed by 6 bases and 0 bases, with 7 bases remaining between them. Germline values: CDR1 SQVTM, CDR2 ANQGSEA. CDR3 size: 12 residues. The CDR3 bases are TGCAGCGTAGATATTAGCACAGATACGCAGTATTTT. The encoded protein is CSVDISTDTQYF.

V gene TRBV20-1 combines with J gene TRBJ1-1; no definite D call. Between the trimmed V and J ends, which lost 0 bases and 8 bases, there was a span of 7 bases. The V gene's germline CDR1 is DFQATT and CDR2 SNEGSKA (reference sequence). This CDR3 is 11 amino acids long. This CDR3 is CSARDNQEAFF. CDR3 sequence (DNA): TGCAGTGCTAGAGATAACCAGGAAGCTTTCTTT.

This clonotype has more than one count but fewer than ten. The V and J genes are TRBV6-5 and TRBJ1-1; a weak D match, TRBD1 (6 bases). CDR3 length equals 12 residues. Germline loops: CDR1 MNHEY, CDR2 SVGAGI. The V end lost 7 bases, the J end lost 4 bases, and 10 bases lay between the germline ends. The CDR3 sequence is CASTGGGTEAFF. The CDR3 DNA sequence: TGTGCCAGCACCGGGGGCGGCACTGAAGCTTTCTTT.

The V call is TRBV3-1, the J call TRBJ2-5, with TRBD2 matching over 14 bases. Germline V gene data show CDR1 as LGHDT and CDR2 as YNNKEL (reference sequence). The CDR3 contains 16 residues. Trimming cost V 2 bases and J 5 bases; bases outside gene matches: 4. CDR3 residues: CASSQTGLAGVETQYF. As DNA, the CDR3 is TGTGCCAGCAGCCAAACGGGACTAGCGGGAGTCGAGACCCAGTACTTC.

The J gene is TRBJ1-6, the V gene TRBV20-1; D not certain. This CDR3 has 15 amino acids. CDR1 is DFQATT and CDR2 is SNEGSKA in the germline V gene (reference sequence). Trimming pared 3 bases from V and 13 bases from J, leaving 22 bases between. This CDR3 is CSASEDQTGAYPLHF. The CDR3 DNA reads as TGCAGTGCTAGTGAGGATCAGACGGGAGCATATCCCCTCCACTTT.

This clonotype turned up a few times. The V call is TRBV6-2 or TRBV6-3, the J call TRBJ2-1, with D unclear. This CDR3 has 12 residues. Germline values: CDR1 MNHEY, CDR2 SVGEGT. Trimming shortened V by 7 bases and J by 3 bases, and 7 bases separated the two germline ends. For the CDR3, the DNA is TGTGCCAGCACGGACGGCTACAATGAGCAGTTCTTC. This encodes CASTDGYNEQFF.

This chain joins TRBV20-1 and TRBJ1-2, with 8 nucleotides matching TRBD1. The V and J ends lost 6 bases and 8 bases, in that order; junction bases with no gene match: 8. The germline CDR1 and CDR2 sequences are DFQATT and SNEGSKA (reference sequence). The CDR3 totals 12 residues. The CDR3 reads CSAPFRGRGYTF. The CDR3 region has the DNA TGCAGTGCCCCGTTCAGGGGGCGAGGCTACACCTTC.